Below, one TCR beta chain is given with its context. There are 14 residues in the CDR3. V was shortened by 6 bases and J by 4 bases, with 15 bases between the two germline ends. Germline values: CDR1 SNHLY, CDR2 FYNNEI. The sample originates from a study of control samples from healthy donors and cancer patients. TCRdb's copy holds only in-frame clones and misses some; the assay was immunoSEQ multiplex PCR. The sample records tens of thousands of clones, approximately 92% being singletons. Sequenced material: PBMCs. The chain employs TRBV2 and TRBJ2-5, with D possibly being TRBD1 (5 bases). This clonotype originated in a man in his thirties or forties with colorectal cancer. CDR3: CASSNVGVGETQYF. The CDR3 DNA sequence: TGTGCCAGCAGCAACGTAGGGGTAGGAGAGACCCAGTACTTC.